The entry that follows covers one T cell receptor beta chain sequence. As yet, its antigen is unknown. This sample is part of a study of CD8 T cells in ankylosing spondylitis. V lost 6 bases and J 6 bases, leaving 24 bases between the germline ends. The CDR3 runs 16 residues. Germline loops: CDR1 DFQATT, CDR2 SNEGSKA (reference sequence). Study results and caveats: What appeared characteristic of ankylosing spondylitis blood was a TCR beta motif of fewer than ten highly homologous variants. Matched ankylosing spondylitis synovial fluid reportedly showed significant enrichment of disease-linked clones. Disease-linked clones were found to be CD8+ and relatively rare in peripheral blood.

Libraries for TCR beta were made by quantitative 5'-RACE with molecular barcodes. TCRdb re-derived calls from the 5' RACE reads in MiXCR, one entry per CDR3 protein. The table includes more than 200,000 distinct CDR3 sequences, 20% to 30% detected once. This TCR derives from a male donor with ankylosing spondylitis or in good health (not recorded which). The specimen was blood, either unsorted or a sorted T cell fraction (not recorded which). The chain carries TRBV20-1 and TRBJ2-1; perhaps TRBD2 as D (6 bases). The DNA of the CDR3 is TGCAGTGCCATGTCCCGGGATAGGGGTAGCGGCAATGAGCAGTTCTTC. It is translated as CSAMSRDRGSGNEQFF.